This record covers a single TCR beta chain. Antigen specificity is unknown. Profiling relied on immunoSEQ multiplex PCR, and the TCRdb table lists in-frame clones only, not all of them. The table records 300,000 to 400,000 clones, around 90% of them present only once. The sample belongs to a study of cytomegalovirus exposure and HLA in healthy donors. Whole-study findings and limits: Investigators reported 150 to 200 TCR beta chains as tied to cytomegalovirus. Reports described diagnosis of cytomegalovirus status by the classifier as highly specific and sensitive. In vitro assays verified that a few CMV-associated chains recognized CMV antigens specifically.

The sequence was obtained from a man aged 25 to 45 in good health and CMV-seronegative. Sequencing was done on a sample of PBMCs.

The CDR3 DNA reads as TGTGCCAGTAGTATAGATCTCCGCCAGGTGGGCAATCAGCCCCAGCATTTT. Translation: CASSIDLRQVGNQPQHF. This chain uses TRBV19 with TRBJ1-5; no reliable D call. V lost 0 bases and J 2 bases, leaving 14 bases between the germline ends. Germline CDR1 and CDR2: LNHDA and SQIVND (reference sequence). This CDR3 has 17 residues.